The sequence of this T cell receptor beta chain was determined in a study of blood T cells in healthy people across ages. A second PCR, run for 7 to 11 cycles, used a sample-barcoded 5' primer plus a J-beta primer mix. Using its own MiXCR run on the 5' RACE reads, TCRdb lists one record per CDR3 protein. The table includes 600,000 to 1,000,000 distinct CDR3 sequences, 20% to 25% detected once. V was clipped by 4 bases and J by 3 bases; unmatched bases: 5. Germline CDR1 reads SGHRS; CDR2 reads YFSETQ. This CDR3 contains 15 residues. This clonotype occurred a few times. This sample also belongs to another study, concerning T cells of mothers and their children.

The chain combines TRBV5-1 with TRBJ1-5; TRBD1 matches 9 bases. The sequencing sample was made of blood. This clonotype was obtained from a boy between 10 and 17 years old in good health. The CDR3 coding sequence is TGCGCCAGCAGCCCCGGGACAGGGATCAATCAGCCCCAGCATTTT. Translated, it gives CASSPGTGINQPQHF.